This T cell receptor beta chain was captured by sequencing in a study of graft-versus-host responses after intestinal transplantation. V gave up 0 bases and J gave up 8 bases; unmatched junction bases: 7. The CDR3 is made up of 15 amino acids. Per the germline V gene, CDR1 is KGHSH and CDR2 is LQKENI. Sequenced by immunoSEQ multiplex PCR; TCRdb stores in-frame clones only, minus some. The sample yields about 91,000 clones, 75% to 95% seen once. Concerning this clone itself: The antigen is unknown.

This specimen consisted of unstimulated CD4+ T cells sorted from spleen or lymph node cells, obtained before transplant. This TCR was recovered from a human donor who was the organ donor for an intestinal transplant. The chain employs TRBV18 and TRBJ2-1, with 7 bases lining up with TRBD1. CDR3 in DNA: TGTGCCAGCTCACCACCGTGGAAAGGGGGCTATGAGCAGTTCTTC. Its protein product is CASSPPWKGGYEQFF.